The entry below describes one T cell receptor (beta chain). Its target is not known. Nonspecific anti-CD3/anti-CD28 bead stimulation represents the broad CD4+ T cell repertoire. Responding CD4+ T cells were sorted by upregulation of both CD40 ligand and CD69. CD4+ T cell counts exceeded 400 cells/uL; CMV serology was positive. For 18 hours, CD8-depleted PBMCs received anti-CD28/CD49d costimulation, a CD40-blocking antibody and enfuvirtide. The libraries were made with immunoSEQ version 4 in survey mode. Method: immunoSEQ multiplex PCR; TCRdb's copy keeps in-frame clones and lacks some. The table records some 50,000 clones, 75% to 90% of them present only once. The sample belongs to a study of persistence of HIV-infected CD4 T cells. Study-wide context: Median time on suppressive ART was seven to eight years. Study observations and caveats: CMV- and Gag-responding cells had lower TCRbeta richness than CD3/CD28-responding cells.

V was pared by 8 bases and J by 4 bases, with 20 bases between. Germline CDR1 MDHEN, CDR2 SYDVKM. The CDR3 sequence is 15 residues long. The chain recombines TRBV28 with TRBJ1-2, with D possibly matching TRBD1 (5 bases). This TCR was sampled from an adult woman with HIV who was CMV-seropositive. The sample in question was CD4+ T cells sorted from PBMCs after roughly 18-hour stimulation, obtained from a patient who received antiretroviral therapy. The CDR3 nucleotides read TGTGCCAGCGCCGGTCCCGGGACCGCGACCTATGGCTACACCTTC. Translating it yields CASAGPGTATYGYTF.